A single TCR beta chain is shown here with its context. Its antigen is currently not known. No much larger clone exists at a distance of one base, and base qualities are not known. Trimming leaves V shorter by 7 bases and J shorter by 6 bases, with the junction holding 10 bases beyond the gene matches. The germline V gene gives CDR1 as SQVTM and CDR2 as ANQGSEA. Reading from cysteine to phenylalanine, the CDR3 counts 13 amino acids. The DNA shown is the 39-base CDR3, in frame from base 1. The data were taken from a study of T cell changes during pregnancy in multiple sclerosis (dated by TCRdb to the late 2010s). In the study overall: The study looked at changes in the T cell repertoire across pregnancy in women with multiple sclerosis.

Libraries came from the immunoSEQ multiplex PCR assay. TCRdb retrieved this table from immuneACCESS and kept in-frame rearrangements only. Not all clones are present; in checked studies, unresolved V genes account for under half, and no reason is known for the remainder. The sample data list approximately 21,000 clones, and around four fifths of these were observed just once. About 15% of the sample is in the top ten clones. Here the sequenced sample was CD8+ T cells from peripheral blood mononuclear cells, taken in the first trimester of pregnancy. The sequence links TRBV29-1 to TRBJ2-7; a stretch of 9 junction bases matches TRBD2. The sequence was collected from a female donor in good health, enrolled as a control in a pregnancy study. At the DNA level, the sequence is TGCAGCGCCGTAGGCGGGAGGGCCCTCGAGCAGTACTTC. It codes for CSAVGGRALEQYF.